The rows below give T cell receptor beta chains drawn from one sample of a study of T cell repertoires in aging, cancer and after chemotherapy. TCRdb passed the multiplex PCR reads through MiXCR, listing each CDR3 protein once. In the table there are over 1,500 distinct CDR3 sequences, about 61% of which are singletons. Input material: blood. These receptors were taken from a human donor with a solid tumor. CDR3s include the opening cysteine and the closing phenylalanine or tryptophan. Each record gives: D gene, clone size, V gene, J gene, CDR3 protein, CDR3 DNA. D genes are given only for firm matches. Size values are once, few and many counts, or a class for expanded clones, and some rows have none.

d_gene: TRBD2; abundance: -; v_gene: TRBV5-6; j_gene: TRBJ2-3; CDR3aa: CAHARLAGGDRRTDTQYF; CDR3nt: TGTGCCCACGCCCGACTAGCGGGAGGAGACCGCCGCACAGATACGCAGTATTTT
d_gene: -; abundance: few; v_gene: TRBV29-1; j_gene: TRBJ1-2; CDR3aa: CSVVTANYGYTF; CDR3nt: TGCAGCGTTGTTACAGCTAACTATGGCTACACCTTC
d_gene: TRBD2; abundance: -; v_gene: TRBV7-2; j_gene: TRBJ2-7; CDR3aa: CASSLDLSGSEQYF; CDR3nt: TGTGCCAGCAGCTTAGATCTTAGCGGGAGCGAGCAGTACTTC
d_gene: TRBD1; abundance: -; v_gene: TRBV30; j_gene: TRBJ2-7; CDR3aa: CAWRGTEYDRRQYF; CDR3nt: TGTGCCTGGAGGGGGACAGAGTATGATCGAAGGCAGTACTTC
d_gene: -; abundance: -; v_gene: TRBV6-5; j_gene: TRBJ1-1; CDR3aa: CASSGTGTEAFF; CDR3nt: TGTGCCAGCAGTGGAACGGGGACTGAAGCTTTCTTT
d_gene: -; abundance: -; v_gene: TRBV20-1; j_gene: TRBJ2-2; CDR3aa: CSAKGDLDTGELFF; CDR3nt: TGCAGTGCCAAGGGGGATCTGGACACCGGGGAGCTGTTTTTT
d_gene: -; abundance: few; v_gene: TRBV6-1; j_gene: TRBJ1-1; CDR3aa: CASSVGTEAFF; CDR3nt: TGTGCCAGCAGTGTAGGCACTGAAGCTTTCTTT
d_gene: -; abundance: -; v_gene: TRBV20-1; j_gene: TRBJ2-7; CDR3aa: CSATGTDTYEQYF; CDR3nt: TGCAGTGCTACCGGGACGGACACCTACGAGCAGTACTTC
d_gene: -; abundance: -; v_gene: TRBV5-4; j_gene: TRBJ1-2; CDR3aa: CASSTGTGYGYTF; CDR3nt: TGTGCCAGTAGTACCGGGACCGGCTATGGCTACACCTTC
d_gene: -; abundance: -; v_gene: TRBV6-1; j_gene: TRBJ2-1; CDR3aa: CASGTGLAYNEQFF; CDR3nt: TGTGCCAGCGGGACTGGGCTGGCCTACAATGAGCAGTTCTTC
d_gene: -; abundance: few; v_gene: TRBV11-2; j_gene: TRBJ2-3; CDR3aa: CASSLDRTDTDTQYF; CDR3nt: TGTGCCAGCAGCTTAGATAGGACAGACACAGATACGCAGTATTTT
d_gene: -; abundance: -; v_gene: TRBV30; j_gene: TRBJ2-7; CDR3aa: CAWSIGAPYEQYF; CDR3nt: TGTGCCTGGAGCATCGGAGCCCCCTACGAGCAGTACTTC
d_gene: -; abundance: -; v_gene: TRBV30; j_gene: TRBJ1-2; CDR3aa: CAWSPRAGRSYGYTF; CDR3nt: TGTGCCTGGAGCCCAAGGGCAGGGCGGAGCTATGGCTACACCTTC
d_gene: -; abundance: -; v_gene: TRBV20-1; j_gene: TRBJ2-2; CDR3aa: CSASGGTGELFF; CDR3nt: TGCAGTGCTAGTGGAGGGACCGGGGAGCTGTTTTTT
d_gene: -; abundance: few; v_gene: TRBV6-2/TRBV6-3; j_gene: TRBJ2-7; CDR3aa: CASGSLDYEQYF; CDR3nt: TGTGCCAGCGGGTCACTAGACTACGAGCAGTACTTC
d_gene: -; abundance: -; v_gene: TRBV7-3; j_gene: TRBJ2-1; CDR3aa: CASSFNPRNEQFF; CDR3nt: TGTGCCAGCAGCTTTAACCCACGCAATGAGCAGTTCTTC
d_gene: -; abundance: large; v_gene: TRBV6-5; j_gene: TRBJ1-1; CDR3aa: CASSYSKGGNTEAFF; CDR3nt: TGTGCCAGCAGTTACTCGAAGGGAGGGAACACTGAAGCTTTCTTT
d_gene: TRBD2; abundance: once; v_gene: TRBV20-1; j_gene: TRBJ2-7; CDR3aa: CAGLAGAHEQYF; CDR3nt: TGCGCTGGACTAGCGGGAGCCCACGAGCAGTACTTC
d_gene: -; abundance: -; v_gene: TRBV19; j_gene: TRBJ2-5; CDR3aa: CASSIRRTLGETQYF; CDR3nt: TGTGCCAGTAGTATACGTAGGACGCTCGGTGAGACCCAGTACTTC
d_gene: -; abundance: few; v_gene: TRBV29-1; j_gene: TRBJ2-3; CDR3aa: CSVDKEDTQYF; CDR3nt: TGCAGCGTTGATAAAGAAGATACGCAGTATTTT
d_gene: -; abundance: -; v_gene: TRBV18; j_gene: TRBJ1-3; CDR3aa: CASSLGQGKTGNTIYF; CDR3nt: TGTGCCAGCTCCCTCGGGCAGGGAAAAACTGGAAACACCATATATTTT
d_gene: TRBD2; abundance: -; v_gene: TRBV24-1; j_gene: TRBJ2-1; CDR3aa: CATSDPGLAPYNEQFF; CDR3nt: TGTGCCACCAGTGACCCTGGACTAGCGCCCTACAATGAGCAGTTCTTC
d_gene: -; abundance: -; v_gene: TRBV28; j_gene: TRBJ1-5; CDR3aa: CASSSRAQPQHF; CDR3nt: TGTGCCAGCAGTTCGAGAGCTCAGCCCCAGCATTTT
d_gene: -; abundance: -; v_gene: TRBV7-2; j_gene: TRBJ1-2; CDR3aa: CAWSVGRIYGYTF; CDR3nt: TGTGCCTGGAGTGTGGGCAGGATCTATGGCTACACCTTC
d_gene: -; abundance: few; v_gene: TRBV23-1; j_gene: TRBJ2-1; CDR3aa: CASRSIHGASRSYNEQFF; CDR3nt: TGCGCCAGCCGATCTATACACGGGGCGTCACGCTCCTACAATGAGCAGTTCTTC
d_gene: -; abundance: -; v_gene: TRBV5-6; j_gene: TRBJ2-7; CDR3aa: CASSPGSSYEQYF; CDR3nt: TGTGCCAGCAGTCCGGGGAGCTCCTACGAGCAGTACTTC
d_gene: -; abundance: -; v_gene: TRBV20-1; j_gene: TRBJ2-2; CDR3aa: CSARDIILTGELFF; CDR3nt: TGCAGTGCTAGAGATATCATCCTAACCGGGGAGCTGTTTTTT
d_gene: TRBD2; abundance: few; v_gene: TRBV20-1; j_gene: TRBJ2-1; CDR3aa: CSAIAGGRGNEQFF; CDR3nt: TGCAGTGCTATAGCGGGAGGGCGGGGCAATGAGCAGTTCTTC
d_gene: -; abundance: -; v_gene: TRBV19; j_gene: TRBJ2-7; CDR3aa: CASRDLRTGEQYF; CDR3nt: TGTGCCAGTAGGGACCTCCGTACGGGCGAGCAGTACTTC
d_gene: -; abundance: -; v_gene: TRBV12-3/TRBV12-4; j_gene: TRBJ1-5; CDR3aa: CASSPNRGGQPQHF; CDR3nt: TGTGCCAGCTCACCGAACAGAGGAGGTCAGCCCCAGCATTTT
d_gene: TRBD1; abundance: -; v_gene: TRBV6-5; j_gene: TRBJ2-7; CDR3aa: CASSYGQGANYEQYF; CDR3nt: TGTGCCAGCAGTTACGGCCAGGGGGCTAACTACGAGCAGTACTTC
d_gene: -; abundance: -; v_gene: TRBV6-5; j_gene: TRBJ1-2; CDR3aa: CASSPLGQVRSGYTF; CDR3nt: TGTGCCAGCAGCCCCCTTGGGCAGGTTCGGTCTGGCTACACCTTC
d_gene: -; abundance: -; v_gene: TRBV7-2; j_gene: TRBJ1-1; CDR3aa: CASSFLPPNTEAFF; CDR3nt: TGTGCCAGCAGCTTCCTCCCCCCGAACACTGAAGCTTTCTTT
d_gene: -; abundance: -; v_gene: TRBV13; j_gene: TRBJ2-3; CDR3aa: CASSSTLIASTDTQYF; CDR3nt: TGTGCCAGCAGCTCCACGTTGATAGCGAGCACAGATACGCAGTATTTT
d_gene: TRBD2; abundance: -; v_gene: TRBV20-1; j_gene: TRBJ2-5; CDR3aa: CSARSSGDVMGTQYF; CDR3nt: TGCAGTGCTAGATCTAGCGGGGACGTCATGGGAACCCAGTACTTC
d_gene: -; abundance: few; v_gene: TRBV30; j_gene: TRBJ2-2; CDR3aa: CAWSTGRQLPTGELFF; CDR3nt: TGTGCCTGGAGTACAGGGAGGCAACTACCCACCGGGGAGCTGTTTTTT
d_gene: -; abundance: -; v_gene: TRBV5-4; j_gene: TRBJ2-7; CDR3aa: CASRSDLSSYEQYF; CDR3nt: TGTGCCAGCAGGTCAGACTTGAGCTCCTACGAGCAGTACTTC
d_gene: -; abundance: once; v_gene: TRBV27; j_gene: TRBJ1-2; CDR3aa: CASSFKYGSYGYTF; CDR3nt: TGTGCCAGCAGTTTTAAGTACGGCTCCTATGGCTACACCTTC
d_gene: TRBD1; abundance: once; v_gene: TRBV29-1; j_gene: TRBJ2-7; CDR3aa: CSVLTPGQGSLNPAWEQYF; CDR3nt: TGCAGCGTCTTAACGCCGGGACAGGGGAGTCTGAATCCCGCCTGGGAGCAGTACTTC
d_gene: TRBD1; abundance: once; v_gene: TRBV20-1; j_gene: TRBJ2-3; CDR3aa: CSAKTGADTQYF; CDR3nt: TGCAGTGCTAAGACAGGGGCAGATACGCAGTATTTT
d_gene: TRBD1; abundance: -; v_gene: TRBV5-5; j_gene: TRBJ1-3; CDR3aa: CASSVGQGDTIYF; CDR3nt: TGTGCCAGCAGCGTGGGACAGGGGGACACCATATATTTT
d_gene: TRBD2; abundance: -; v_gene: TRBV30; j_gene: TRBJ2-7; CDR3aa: CAWSEGLAGASYEQYF; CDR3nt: TGTGCCTGGAGTGAGGGACTAGCGGGGGCCTCCTACGAGCAGTACTTC
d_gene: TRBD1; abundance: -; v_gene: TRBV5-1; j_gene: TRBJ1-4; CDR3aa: CASSLSGTGDEKLFF; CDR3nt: TGCGCCAGCAGCCTATCCGGGACAGGGGATGAAAAACTGTTTTTT
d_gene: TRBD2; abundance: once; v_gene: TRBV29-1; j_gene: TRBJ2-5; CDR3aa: CSTRLAVETQYF; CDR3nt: TGCAGCACCCGACTAGCGGTGGAGACCCAGTACTTC
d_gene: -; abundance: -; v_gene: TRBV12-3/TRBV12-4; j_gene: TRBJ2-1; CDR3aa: CASSEPDEQFF; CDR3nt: TGTGCCAGCAGTGAACCCGACGAGCAGTTCTTC
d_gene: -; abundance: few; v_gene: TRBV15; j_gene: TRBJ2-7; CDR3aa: CATSRGDARGEQYF; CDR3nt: TGTGCCACCAGCAGGGGGGATGCCCGGGGCGAGCAGTACTTC
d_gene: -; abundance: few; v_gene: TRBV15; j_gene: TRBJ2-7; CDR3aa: CATSPRTGNYEQYF; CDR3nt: TGTGCCACCAGCCCTCGGACGGGAAACTACGAGCAGTACTTC
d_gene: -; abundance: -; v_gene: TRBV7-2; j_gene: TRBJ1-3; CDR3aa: CASSLAGNTIYF; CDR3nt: TGTGCCAGCAGCTTAGCTGGAAACACCATATATTTT
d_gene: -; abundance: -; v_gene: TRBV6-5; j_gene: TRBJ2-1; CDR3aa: CASSYIGLRYNEQFF; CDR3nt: TGTGCCAGCAGTTATATCGGGTTGCGGTACAATGAGCAGTTCTTC
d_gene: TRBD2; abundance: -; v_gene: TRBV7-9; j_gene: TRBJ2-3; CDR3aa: CASSPSLVISGRADTQYF; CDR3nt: TGTGCCAGCAGCCCTAGCCTGGTGATTAGCGGGAGGGCAGATACGCAGTATTTT
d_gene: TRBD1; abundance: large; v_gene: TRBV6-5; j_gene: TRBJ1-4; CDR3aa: CASSPQGQGALNEKLFF; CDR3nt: TGTGCCAGCAGTCCCCAAGGACAGGGGGCCCTTAATGAAAAACTGTTTTTT
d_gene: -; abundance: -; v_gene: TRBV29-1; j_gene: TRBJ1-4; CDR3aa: CSVRGAATNEKLFF; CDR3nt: TGCAGCGTGCGTGGTGCCGCAACTAATGAAAAACTGTTTTTT